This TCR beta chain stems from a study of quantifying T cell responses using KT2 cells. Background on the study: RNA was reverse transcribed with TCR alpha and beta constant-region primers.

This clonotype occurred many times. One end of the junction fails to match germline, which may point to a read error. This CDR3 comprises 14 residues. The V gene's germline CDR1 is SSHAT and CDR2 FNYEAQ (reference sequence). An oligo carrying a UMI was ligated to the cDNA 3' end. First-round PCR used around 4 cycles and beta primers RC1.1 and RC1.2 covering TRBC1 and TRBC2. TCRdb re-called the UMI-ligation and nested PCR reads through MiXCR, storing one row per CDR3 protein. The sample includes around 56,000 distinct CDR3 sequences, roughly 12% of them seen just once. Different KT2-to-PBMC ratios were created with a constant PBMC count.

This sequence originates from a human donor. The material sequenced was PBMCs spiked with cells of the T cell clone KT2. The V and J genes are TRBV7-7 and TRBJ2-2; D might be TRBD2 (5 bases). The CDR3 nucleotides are TGTGCTAGCAGCTCTGGACTGTACACCGGGGAGCTGTTTTTT. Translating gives CASSSGLYTGELFF.